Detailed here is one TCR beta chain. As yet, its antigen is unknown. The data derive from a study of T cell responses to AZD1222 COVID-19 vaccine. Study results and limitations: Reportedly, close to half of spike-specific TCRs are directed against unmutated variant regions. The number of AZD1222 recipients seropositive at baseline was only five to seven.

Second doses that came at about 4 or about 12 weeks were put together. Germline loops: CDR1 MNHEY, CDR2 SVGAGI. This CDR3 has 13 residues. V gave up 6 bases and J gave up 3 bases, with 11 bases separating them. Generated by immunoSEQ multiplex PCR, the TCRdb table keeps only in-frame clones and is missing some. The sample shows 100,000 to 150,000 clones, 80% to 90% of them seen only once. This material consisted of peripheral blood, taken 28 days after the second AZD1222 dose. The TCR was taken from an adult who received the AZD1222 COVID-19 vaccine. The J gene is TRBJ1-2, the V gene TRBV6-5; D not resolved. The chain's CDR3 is CASSRDVDYGYTF. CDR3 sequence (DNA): TGTGCCAGCAGCCGTGATGTGGACTATGGCTACACCTTC.